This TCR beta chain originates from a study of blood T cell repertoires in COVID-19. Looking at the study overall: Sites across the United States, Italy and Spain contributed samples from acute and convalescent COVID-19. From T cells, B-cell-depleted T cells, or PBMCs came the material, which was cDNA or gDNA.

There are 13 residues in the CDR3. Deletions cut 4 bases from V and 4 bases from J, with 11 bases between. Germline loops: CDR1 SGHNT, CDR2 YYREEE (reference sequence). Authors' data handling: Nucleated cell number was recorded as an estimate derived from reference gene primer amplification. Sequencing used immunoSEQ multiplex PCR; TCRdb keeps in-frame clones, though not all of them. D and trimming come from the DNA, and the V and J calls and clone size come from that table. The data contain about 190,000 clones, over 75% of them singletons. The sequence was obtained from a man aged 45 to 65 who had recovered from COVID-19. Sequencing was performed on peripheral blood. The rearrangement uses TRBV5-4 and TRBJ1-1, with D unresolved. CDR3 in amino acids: CASSIGSGTEAFF. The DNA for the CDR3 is TGTGCCAGCAGCATTGGGAGTGGCACTGAAGCTTTCTTT.